These T cell receptor beta chains were read from a single sample in a study of response to subunit inactivated influenza vaccine. Using its own MiXCR run on the RT-PCR reads, TCRdb lists one record per CDR3 protein. The repertoire holds a few hundred thousand distinct CDR3 sequences, 22% seen once, with 10% to 13% in the top ten. Sequencing used PBMCs from blood, obtained approximately 22 months after vaccination. All receptors derive from a man aged 50 to 69 who received an inactivated influenza vaccine. The CDR3 runs from the conserved cysteine through the conserved F or W. D genes are given only for firm matches. Size tells how often a clone was seen (once, few, many) or the class of an expanded clone, and some rows leave it out.

d_call v_call clone_size cdr3_aa
TRBD1 TRBV6-6 - CASTYPGGGEAFF
- TRBV27 once CASSFLGSNSPLHF
- TRBV19 few CASTYRNYGYTF
TRBD1 TRBV12-3/TRBV12-4 - CASSPDRGGRNQPQHF
- TRBV5-1 - CASSLDRVNYGYTF
- TRBV7-2 few CASSLLLASEQFF
TRBD2 TRBV7-9 - CASSVVGLAALKVTQYF
- TRBV4-3 many CASSQAVPGHNNYGYTF
TRBD2 TRBV7-2 once CASSLSAGGPYEQYF
- TRBV7-9 many CASSVREGNTEAFF
- TRBV28 few CASSPAGHQKETQYF